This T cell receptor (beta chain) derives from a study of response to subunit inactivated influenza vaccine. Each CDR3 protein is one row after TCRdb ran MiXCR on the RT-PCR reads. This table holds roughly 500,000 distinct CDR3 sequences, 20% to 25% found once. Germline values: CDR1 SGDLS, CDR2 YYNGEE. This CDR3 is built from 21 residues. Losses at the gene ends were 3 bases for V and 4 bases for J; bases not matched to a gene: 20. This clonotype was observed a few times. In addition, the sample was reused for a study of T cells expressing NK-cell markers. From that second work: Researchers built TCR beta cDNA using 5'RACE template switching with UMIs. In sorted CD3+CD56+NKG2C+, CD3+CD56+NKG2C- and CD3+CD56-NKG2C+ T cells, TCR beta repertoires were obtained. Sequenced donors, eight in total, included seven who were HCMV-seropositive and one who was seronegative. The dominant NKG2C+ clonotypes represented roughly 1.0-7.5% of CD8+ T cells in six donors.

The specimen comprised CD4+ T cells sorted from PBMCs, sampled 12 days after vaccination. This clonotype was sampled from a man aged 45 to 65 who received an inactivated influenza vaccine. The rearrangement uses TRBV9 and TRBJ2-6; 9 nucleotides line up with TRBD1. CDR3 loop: CASSGTGGGGIAARGANVLTF. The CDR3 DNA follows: TGTGCCAGCAGCGGAACAGGGGGCGGAGGGATTGCTGCGAGGGGGGCCAACGTCCTGACTTTC.